This T cell receptor (beta chain) stems from a study of cytomegalovirus exposure and HLA in healthy donors. With 60 Vbeta and 13 Jbeta primers, the PCR was carried out. The protocol was immunoSEQ multiplex PCR, while the TCRdb copy is restricted to in-frame clones and leaves out a portion. This table holds 80,000 to 95,000 clones, 65% to 80% found once. As to this clone: Its antigen is unidentified.

Overall study findings and caveats: Sequencing depth roughly uniform across donors was assumed in presence/absence analyses.

Per the germline V gene, CDR1 is MNHEY and CDR2 is SMNVEV (reference sequence). The junction had 5 bases not matched to a gene; V was cut back by 4 bases and J by 10 bases. CDR3 size: 12 residues. This chain joins TRBV27 and TRBJ1-1, with 8 bases fitting TRBD1. The TCR sequence derives from a woman aged 18-29 years in good health and CMV-seropositive. Sequencing used PBMCs. CDR3: CASSSYRGAAFF. The DNA of the CDR3 is TGTGCCAGCAGTTCGTACAGGGGGGCAGCTTTCTTT.